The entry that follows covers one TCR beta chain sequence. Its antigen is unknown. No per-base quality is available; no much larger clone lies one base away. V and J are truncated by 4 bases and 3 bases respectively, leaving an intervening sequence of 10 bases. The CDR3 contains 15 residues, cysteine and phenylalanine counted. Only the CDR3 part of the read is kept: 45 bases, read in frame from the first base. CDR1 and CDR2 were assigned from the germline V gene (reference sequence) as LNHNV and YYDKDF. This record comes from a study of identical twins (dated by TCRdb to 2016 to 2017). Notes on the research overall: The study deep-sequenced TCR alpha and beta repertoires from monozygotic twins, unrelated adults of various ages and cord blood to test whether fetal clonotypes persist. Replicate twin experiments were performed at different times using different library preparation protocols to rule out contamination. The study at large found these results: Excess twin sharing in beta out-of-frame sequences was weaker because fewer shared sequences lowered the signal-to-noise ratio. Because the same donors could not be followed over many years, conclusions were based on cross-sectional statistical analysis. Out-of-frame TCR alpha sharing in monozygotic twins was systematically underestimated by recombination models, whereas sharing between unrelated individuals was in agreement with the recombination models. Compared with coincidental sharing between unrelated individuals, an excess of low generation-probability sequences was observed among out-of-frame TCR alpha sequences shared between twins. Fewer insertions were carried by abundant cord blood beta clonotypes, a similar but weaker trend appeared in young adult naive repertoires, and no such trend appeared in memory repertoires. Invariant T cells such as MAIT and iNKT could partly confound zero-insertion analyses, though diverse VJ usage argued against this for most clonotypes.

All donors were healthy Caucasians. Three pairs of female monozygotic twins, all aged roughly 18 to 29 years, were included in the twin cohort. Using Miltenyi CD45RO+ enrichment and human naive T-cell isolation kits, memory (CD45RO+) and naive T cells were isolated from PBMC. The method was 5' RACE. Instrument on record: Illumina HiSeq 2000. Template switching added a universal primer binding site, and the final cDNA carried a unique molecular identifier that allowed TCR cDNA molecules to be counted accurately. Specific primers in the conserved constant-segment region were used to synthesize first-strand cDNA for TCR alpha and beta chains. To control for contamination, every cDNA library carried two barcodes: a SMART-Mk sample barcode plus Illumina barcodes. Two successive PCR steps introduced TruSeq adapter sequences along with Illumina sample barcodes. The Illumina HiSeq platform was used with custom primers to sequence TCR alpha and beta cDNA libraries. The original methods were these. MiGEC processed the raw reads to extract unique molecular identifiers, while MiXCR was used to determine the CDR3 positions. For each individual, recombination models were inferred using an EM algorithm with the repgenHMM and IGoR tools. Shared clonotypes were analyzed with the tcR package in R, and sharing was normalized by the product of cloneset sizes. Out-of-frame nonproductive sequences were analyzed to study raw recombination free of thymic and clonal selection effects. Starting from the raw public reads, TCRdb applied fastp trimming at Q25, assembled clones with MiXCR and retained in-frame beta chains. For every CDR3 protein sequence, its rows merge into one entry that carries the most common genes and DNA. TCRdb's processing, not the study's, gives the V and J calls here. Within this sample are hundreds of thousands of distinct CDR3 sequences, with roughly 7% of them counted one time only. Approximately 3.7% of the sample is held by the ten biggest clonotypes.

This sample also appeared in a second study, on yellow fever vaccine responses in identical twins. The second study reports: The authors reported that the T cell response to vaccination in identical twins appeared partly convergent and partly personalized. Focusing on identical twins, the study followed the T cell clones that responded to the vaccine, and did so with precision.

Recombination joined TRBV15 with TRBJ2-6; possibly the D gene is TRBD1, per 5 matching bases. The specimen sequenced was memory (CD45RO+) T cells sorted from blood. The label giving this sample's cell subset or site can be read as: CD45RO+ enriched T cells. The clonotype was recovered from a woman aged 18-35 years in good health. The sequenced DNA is TGTGCCACCAGCAACCAGGGTTATGGGGCCAACGTCCTGACTTTC. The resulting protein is CATSNQGYGANVLTF.